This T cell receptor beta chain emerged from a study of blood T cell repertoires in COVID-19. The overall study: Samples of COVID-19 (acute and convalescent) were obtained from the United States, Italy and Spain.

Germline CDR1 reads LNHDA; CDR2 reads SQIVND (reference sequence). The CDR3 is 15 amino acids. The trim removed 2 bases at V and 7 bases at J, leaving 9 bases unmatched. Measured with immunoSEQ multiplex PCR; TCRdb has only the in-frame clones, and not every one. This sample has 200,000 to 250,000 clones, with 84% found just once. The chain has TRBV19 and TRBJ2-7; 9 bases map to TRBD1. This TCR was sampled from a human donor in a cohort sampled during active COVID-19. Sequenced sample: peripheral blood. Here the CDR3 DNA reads TGTGCCAGTAGTATACTTGGACAGGGGCTTTATGAGCAGTACTTC. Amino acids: CASSILGQGLYEQYF.